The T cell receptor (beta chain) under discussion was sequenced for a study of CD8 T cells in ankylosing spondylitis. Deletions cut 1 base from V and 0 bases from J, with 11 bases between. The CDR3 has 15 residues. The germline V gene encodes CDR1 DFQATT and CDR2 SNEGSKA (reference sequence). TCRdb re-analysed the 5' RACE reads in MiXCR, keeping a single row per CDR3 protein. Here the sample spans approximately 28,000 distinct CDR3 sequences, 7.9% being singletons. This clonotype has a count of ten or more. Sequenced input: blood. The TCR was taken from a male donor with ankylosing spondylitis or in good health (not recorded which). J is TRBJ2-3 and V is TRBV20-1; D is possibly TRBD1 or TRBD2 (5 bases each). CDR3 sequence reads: CSARAPGPSTDTQYF. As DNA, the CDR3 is TGCAGTGCTAGAGCGCCGGGGCCAAGCACAGATACGCAGTATTTT.